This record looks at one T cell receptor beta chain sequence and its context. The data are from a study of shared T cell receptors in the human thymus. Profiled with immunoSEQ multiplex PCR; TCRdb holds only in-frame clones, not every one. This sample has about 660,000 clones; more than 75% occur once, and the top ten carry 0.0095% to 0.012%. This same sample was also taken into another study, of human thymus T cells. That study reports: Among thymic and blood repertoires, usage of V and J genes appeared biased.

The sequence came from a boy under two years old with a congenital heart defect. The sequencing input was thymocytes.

The CDR3 DNA follows: TGCGCCAGCAGCCAAGATGGGGCTCAGCGGGAGCAACCAGATACGCAGTATTTT. Amino acids: CASSQDGAQREQPDTQYF. The J gene is TRBJ2-3, the V gene TRBV4-3, with 8 bases lining up with TRBD2. The CDR3 runs 18 residues. Germline CDR1 is LGHNA and CDR2 is YSLEER. The J segment lost 4 bases and the V segment lost 0 bases, leaving 12 bases of the junction unmatched.